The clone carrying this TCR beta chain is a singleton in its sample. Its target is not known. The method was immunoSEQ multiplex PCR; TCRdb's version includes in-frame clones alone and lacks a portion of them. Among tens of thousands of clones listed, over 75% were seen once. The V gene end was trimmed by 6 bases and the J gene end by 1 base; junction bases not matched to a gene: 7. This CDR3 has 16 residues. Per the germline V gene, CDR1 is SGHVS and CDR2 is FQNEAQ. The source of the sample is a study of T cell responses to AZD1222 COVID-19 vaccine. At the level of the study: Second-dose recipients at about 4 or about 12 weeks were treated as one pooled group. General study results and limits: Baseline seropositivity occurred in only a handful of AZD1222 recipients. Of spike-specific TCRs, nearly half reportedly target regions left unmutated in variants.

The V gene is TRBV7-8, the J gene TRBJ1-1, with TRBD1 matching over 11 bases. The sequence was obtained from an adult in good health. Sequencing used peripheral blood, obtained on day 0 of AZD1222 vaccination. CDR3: CASRSGQGAWNTEAFF. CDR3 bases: TGTGCCAGCAGGTCAGGACAGGGGGCATGGAACACTGAAGCTTTCTTT.